These 7 T cell receptor beta chains were sequenced from one sample in a study of cytomegalovirus exposure and HLA in healthy donors. PCR used 60 Vbeta primers and 13 Jbeta primers. The assay was immunoSEQ multiplex PCR, and TCRdb's table has in-frame clones only and misses some. The sample contains around 100,000 clones, 70% to 85% of which appear only once. Sequences were obtained from PBMCs. These receptors all stem from a woman in her forties in good health and CMV-seronegative.

J is TRBJ2-1 and V is TRBV2; 8 bases fit TRBD1. Unmatched junction bases numbered 15, after V lost 8 bases and J lost 6 bases. The CDR3 has 16 amino acids. Germline lookup yields CDR1 SNHLY and CDR2 FYNNEI. Here the CDR3 DNA reads TGTGCCAGCTCTCCTCTTCCGGGACAGGAATTCAATGAGCAGTTCTTC. Translating gives CASSPLPGQEFNEQFF.

The genes are TRBV7-2 and TRBJ1-3, with 9 nucleotides matching TRBD1. J gave up 4 bases and V 3 bases, and 7 bases lay outside the gene matches. The CDR3 spans 16 residues. In germline, CDR1 is SGHTA, CDR2 FQGNSA. The CDR3 is CASSFTGGAYGNTIYF. The CDR3 DNA reads as TGTGCCAGCAGCTTCACAGGGGGCGCGTACGGAAACACCATATATTTT.

The V and J genes are TRBV5-1 and TRBJ1-1, with 9 bases fitting TRBD1. The junction had 8 bases not matched to a gene; V was cut back by 4 bases and J by 4 bases. The CDR3 loop spans 15 amino acids. Germline V lookup: CDR1 SGHRS, CDR2 YFSETQ. The CDR3 DNA reads TGCGCCAGCAGCCGTGGACAGGGGAGGACCACTGAAGCTTTCTTT. The encoded protein is CASSRGQGRTTEAFF.

The chain has TRBV5-4 and TRBJ1-4; D is ambiguous. The CDR3 is made up of 13 amino acids. V lost 2 bases to trimming and J lost 5 bases, with 7 bases between them. Germline CDR1 SGHNT, CDR2 YYREEE (reference sequence). In DNA, the CDR3 is TGTGCCAGCAGCTTTAACAGCAATGAAAAACTGTTTTTT. As protein: CASSFNSNEKLFF.

This clone was detected once. The chain recombines TRBV19 with TRBJ2-5, with D possibly matching TRBD2 (6 bases). Trimming took off 4 bases at V and 5 bases at J, with 14 bases between the two ends. CDR3 length: 14 residues. Germline V gene data show CDR1 as LNHDA and CDR2 as SQIVND (reference sequence). The CDR3 reads CASSRSSAAETQYF. The DNA for the CDR3 is TGTGCCAGTAGTAGGTCTAGCGCGGCGGAGACCCAGTACTTC.

The chain is built from TRBV6-1 and TRBJ2-1; 14 bases map to TRBD2. The length of the CDR3 is 14 residues. Germline loops: CDR1 MNHNS, CDR2 SASEGT. The ends lost 4 bases at V and 10 bases at J; junction bases unmatched: 3. The CDR3 protein is CASSGLAGGHEQFF. CDR3 nucleotide sequence: TGTGCCAGCAGTGGACTAGCGGGGGGGCACGAGCAGTTCTTC.

This clone was counted a few times. This chain connects TRBV18 to TRBJ2-4; TRBD2 agrees at 7 bases. The V gene end was trimmed by 0 bases and the J gene end by 0 bases; junction bases not matched to a gene: 5. The CDR3 runs to 17 residues. CDR1 is KGHSH, CDR2 LQKENI, per germline. CDR3 bases: TGTGCCAGCTCACCACCATCCCTAGCGGTAGCCAAAAACATTCAGTACTTC. Translated, it gives CASSPPSLAVAKNIQYF.